Each of the 5 T cell receptor beta chains below was sequenced from the same sample in a study of CD8+CD57+ T cells in acquired aplastic anemia. Patients sequenced had flow cytometry evidence of CD8+CD57+ cell expansion. For CDR3 and TCR beta VDJ profiling, genomic DNA was the template used. TCRdb called the reads again in MiXCR, with one record for every CDR3 protein. The table includes 150,000 to 180,000 distinct CDR3 sequences, approximately 52% detected once. What was sequenced was sorted CD4+, CD8+, or CD8+CD57+ T cells (not recorded which) from PBMCs. The receptors stem from a human donor with aplastic anemia.

The chain uses TRBV20-1 and TRBJ1-5; D gene uncertain. Germline loops: CDR1 DFQATT, CDR2 SNEGSKA (reference sequence). This CDR3 has 12 amino acids. Trimming removed 5 bases at V and 7 bases at J, with 12 bases between. This chain's CDR3 is CSASFGLQPQHF. The CDR3 coding sequence is TGCAGTGCTTCATTCGGGTTACAGCCCCAGCATTTT.

The chain links TRBV5-1 to TRBJ2-2; 9 bases are a match to TRBD1. With V trimmed by 0 bases and J by 0 bases, 9 bases remained unmatched. This CDR3 comprises 19 residues. CDR1 is SGHRS, CDR2 YFSETQ, per germline. The CDR3 DNA sequence: TGCGCCAGCAGCTTGGCTGGACAGGGGAGCACTGCGAACACCGGGGAGCTGTTTTTT. Protein product: CASSLAGQGSTANTGELFF.

This clonotype was detected many times. The chain joins TRBV4-3 to TRBJ2-7; D is perhaps TRBD2 (6 bases). This CDR3 is built from 14 residues. V was trimmed by 1 base and J by 3 bases, leaving 10 bases between them. Germline V gene data show CDR1 as LGHNA and CDR2 as YSLEER. CDR3 sequence (DNA): TGCGCCAGCAGCCAAGCTCGGGGGAACTACGAGCAGTACTTC. Translated: CASSQARGNYEQYF.

This clonotype was found many times. The chain is built from TRBV11-2 and TRBJ1-1, with D tentatively TRBD1 (5 bases). With 6 bases removed from V and 0 bases from J, the gap between germline ends came to 11 bases. CDR3 size: 14 residues. CDR1 is SGHAT, CDR2 FQNNGV, per germline. CDR3 sequence (DNA): TGTGCCAGCAGGAAGGACACCCTGAACACTGAAGCTTTCTTT. Translating it yields CASRKDTLNTEAFF.

This chain joins TRBV9 and TRBJ2-7, with 8 bases identical to TRBD1. Looked up from germline, CDR1 is SGDLS and CDR2 is YYNGEE. The CDR3 length is 15 residues. V lost 0 bases, J lost 5 bases, and 7 bases stayed unmatched. This chain's CDR3 is CASSVDGQGADEQYF. CDR3 sequence (DNA): TGTGCCAGCAGCGTAGATGGGCAGGGGGCAGACGAGCAGTACTTC.